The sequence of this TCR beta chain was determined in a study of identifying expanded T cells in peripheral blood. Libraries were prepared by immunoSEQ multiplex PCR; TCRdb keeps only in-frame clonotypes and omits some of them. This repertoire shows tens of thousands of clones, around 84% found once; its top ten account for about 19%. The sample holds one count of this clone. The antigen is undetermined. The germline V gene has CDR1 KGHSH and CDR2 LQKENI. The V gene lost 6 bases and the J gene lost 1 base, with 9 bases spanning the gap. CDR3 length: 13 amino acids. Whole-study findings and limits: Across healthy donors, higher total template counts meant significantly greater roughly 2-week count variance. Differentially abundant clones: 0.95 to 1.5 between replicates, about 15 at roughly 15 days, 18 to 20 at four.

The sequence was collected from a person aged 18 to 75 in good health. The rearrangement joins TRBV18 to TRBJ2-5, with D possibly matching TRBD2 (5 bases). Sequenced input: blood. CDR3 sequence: CASSLGVQETQYF. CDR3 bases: TGTGCCAGCTCTCTCGGGGTCCAAGAGACCCAGTACTTC. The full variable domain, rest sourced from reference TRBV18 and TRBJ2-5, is NAGVMQNPRHLVRRRGQEARLRCSPMKGHSHVYWYRQLPEEGLKFMVYLQKENIIDESGMPKERFSAEFPKEGPSILRIQQVVRGDSAAYFCASSLGVQETQYFGPGTRLLVL.